The 8 T cell receptor beta chains reported below all come from one sample, sequenced in a study of cytomegalovirus exposure and HLA in healthy donors. A multiplex PCR was run with 60 Vbeta primers and 13 Jbeta primers. The protocol was immunoSEQ multiplex PCR, while the TCRdb copy is restricted to in-frame clones and leaves out a portion. In total, the table holds about 150,000 clones. The sequenced material came from PBMCs. The receptors derive from a man aged 25-45 years in good health and CMV-seronegative.

The chain has TRBV5-6 and TRBJ2-7; perhaps TRBD2 as D (7 bases). Germline CDR1 reads SGHDT; CDR2 reads YYEEEE. V shed 4 bases and J shed 7 bases, with 15 bases lying between them. CDR3 length: 13 amino acids. The CDR3 nucleotides are TGTGCCAGCAGCGAGGGGGGGTTGAGAGAGCAGTACTTC. Translated, it gives CASSEGGLREQYF.

The rearrangement uses TRBV6-5 and TRBJ1-1, with 7 positions matching TRBD1. With 2 bases clipped from V and 11 bases from J, the junction kept 2 bases outside the gene matches. In germline, CDR1 is MNHEY, CDR2 SVGAGI. The CDR3 has 11 residues. The CDR3 bases are TGTGCCAGCAGTTACGACAGGGTGGCTTTCTTT. It yields the protein CASSYDRVAFF.

The chain carries TRBV4-3 and TRBJ1-2; D remains unclear. V gave up 0 bases and J gave up 2 bases, with 16 bases separating them. This CDR3 is 17 amino acids long. Germline V CDR1 and CDR2: LGHNA, YSLEER. CDR3 sequence reads: CASSQDIYARRNYGYTF. CDR3 bases: TGCGCCAGCAGCCAAGATATATACGCCAGGAGGAACTATGGCTACACCTTC.

The chain joins TRBV6-6 to TRBJ2-2; weak D call: TRBD2 (7 bases). With 11 bases removed from V and 7 bases from J, the gap between germline ends came to 20 bases. Germline loops: CDR1 MNHNY, CDR2 SVGAGI (reference sequence). This CDR3 comprises 14 residues. The chain's CDR3 is CAGGAAGRGGELFF. The DNA of the CDR3 is TGTGCCGGGGGGGCAGCGGGGCGGGGCGGGGAGCTGTTTTTT.

CDR3 loop: CASRQYPGELFF. CDR3 nucleotide sequence: TGTGCCAGCAGACAATACCCCGGGGAGCTGTTTTTT. V usage is TRBV19 and J usage is TRBJ2-2; D not certain. The CDR3 totals 12 residues. CDR1 and CDR2 from the germline V gene are LNHDA and SQIVND (reference sequence). V was shortened by 9 bases and J by 6 bases, with 11 bases between the two germline ends. The variable domain in full, with the rest retrieved from reference TRBV19 and TRBJ2-2, is DGGITQSPKYLFRKEGQNVTLSCEQNLNHDAMYWYRQDPGQGLRLIYYSQIVNDFQKGDIAEGYSVSREKKESFPLTVTSAQKNPTAFYLCASRQYPGELFFGEGSRLTVL.

DNA for the CDR3: TGCGCCAGCAGCTTGAGTGTACAGGGAGACACTGAAGCTTTCTTT. Its protein product is CASSLSVQGDTEAFF. V gene TRBV5-1 combines with J gene TRBJ1-1; D might be TRBD1 (6 bases). CDR1 and CDR2 from the germline V gene are SGHRS and YFSETQ. V was cut by 1 base and J by 3 bases, with 13 bases left in between. This CDR3 has 15 residues.

V usage is TRBV7-2 and J usage is TRBJ2-1; 14 nucleotides line up with TRBD2. Trimming took 0 bases from V and 10 from J; bases not matched to a gene: 2. Germline CDR1 and CDR2: SGHTA and FQGNSA. CDR3 length: 15 amino acids. In DNA form, the CDR3 reads TGTGCCAGCAGCTTAGCCGGGACTAGCGGGAGAGAGCAGTTCTTC. Protein sequence: CASSLAGTSGREQFF.

V gene TRBV7-2 combines with J gene TRBJ2-1; D remains ambiguous. From germline, CDR1 is SGHTA and CDR2 FQGNSA. V dropped 3 bases and J dropped 4 bases, with 4 bases sitting between them. The CDR3 loop spans 12 amino acids. CDR3 sequence (DNA): TGTGCCAGCAGCTTCGGGTACAATGAGCAGTTCTTC. Residues: CASSFGYNEQFF.